These T cell receptor beta chains were read from a single sample in a study of blood T cell repertoires in COVID-19. TCRdb keeps only in-frame clones here, not all; method: immunoSEQ multiplex PCR. The table has about 200,000 clones, roughly 85% seen once. Sequenced sample: peripheral blood. These receptors all come from a woman aged 80 or over with acute or convalescent COVID-19. The CDR3 runs from the conserved cysteine through the conserved F or W. A D gene is named only where the DNA matches it firmly. The size entry is marked missing in some rows and otherwise reads once, few, many or a size class.

>TRBV7-2|NA|12|TRBJ1-5|NA
CASSFQHSPQHF
TGTGCCAGCAGCTTTCAGCACAGCCCCCAGCATTTT
>TRBV4-3|TRBD2|13|TRBJ2-1|NA
CASSAGTSGEEFF
TGCGCCAGCAGCGCCGGGACTAGCGGGGAGGAGTTCTTC
>TRBV6-5|TRBD1|16|TRBJ1-4|NA
CASSYAGTGIGEKLFF
TGTGCCAGCAGTTACGCCGGGACAGGGATAGGCGAAAAACTGTTTTTT
>TRBV6-4|TRBD2|15|TRBJ2-1|NA
CASSTTSGGYNEQFF
TGTGCCAGCAGTACAACTAGCGGGGGCTACAATGAGCAGTTCTTC
>TRBV4-3|NA|14|TRBJ1-5|NA
CASSQDLNRQPQHF
TGCGCCAGCAGCCAAGATTTGAATCGGCAGCCCCAGCATTTT
>TRBV5-1|TRBD1|14|TRBJ1-2|NA
CASSLVQGAYGYTF
TGCGCCAGCAGCTTGGTACAGGGGGCGTATGGCTACACCTTC
>TRBV6-2/TRBV6-3|TRBD1|15|TRBJ2-1|NA
CASSLTGGAGNEQFF
TGTGCCAGCAGTTTGACAGGGGGCGCGGGCAATGAGCAGTTCTTC
>TRBV11-2|NA|13|TRBJ2-2|NA
CASRSSVPGELFF
TGTGCCAGCAGATCATCAGTTCCCGGGGAGCTGTTTTTT
>TRBV10-3|TRBD1|13|TRBJ1-3|NA
CAISGTGEDTIYF
TGTGCCATCAGTGGTACAGGGGAGGACACCATATATTTT
>TRBV18|TRBD1|14|TRBJ1-1|NA
CASKGQGVNTEAFF
TGTGCCAGCAAGGGACAGGGGGTAAACACTGAAGCTTTCTTT
>TRBV27|NA|16|TRBJ2-3|NA
CASSHVTVGFTDTQYF
TGTGCCAGCAGTCACGTGACAGTCGGATTCACAGATACGCAGTATTTT
>TRBV7-6|TRBD2|15|TRBJ2-1|NA
CASSLTGGGYNEQFF
TGTGCCAGCAGCTTGACGGGAGGGGGGTACAATGAGCAGTTCTTC
>TRBV6-5|NA|14|TRBJ1-2|NA
CASRSSGGEYGYTF
TGTGCCAGCAGGTCCTCAGGAGGGGAATATGGCTACACCTTC
>TRBV18|TRBD1|15|TRBJ1-1|NA
CASSIRGQRESEAFF
TGTGCCAGCTCAATACGGGGACAGAGGGAATCTGAAGCTTTCTTT
>TRBV5-1|TRBD1|15|TRBJ1-6|NA
CASSLGTGGNSPLHF
TGCGCCAGCAGCCTAGGGACAGGGGGCAATTCACCCCTCCACTTT
>TRBV9|TRBD2|16|TRBJ2-3|NA
CASSTPQRLAGDTQYF
TGTGCCAGCAGCACCCCCCAAAGGCTAGCGGGAGATACGCAGTATTTT
>TRBV2|TRBD1|13|TRBJ1-3|NA
CASSVQQGGAIYF
TGTGCCAGCAGTGTGCAGCAGGGGGGCGCCATATATTTT
>TRBV11-2|TRBD1|16|TRBJ1-4|NA
CASSRQGSATNEKLFF
TGTGCCAGCAGCCGACAGGGTTCTGCAACTAATGAAAAACTGTTTTTT
>TRBV27|NA|15|TRBJ2-1|once
CASSFGDYPYNEQFF
TGTGCCAGCAGTTTTGGAGACTACCCCTACAATGAGCAGTTCTTC
>TRBV7-9|NA|15|TRBJ2-2|once
CASSRAFSVPGELFF
TGTGCCAGCAGCCGAGCCTTTAGCGTTCCCGGGGAGCTGTTTTTT
>TRBV7-3|NA|14|TRBJ2-4|NA
CASSSSAAANIQYF
TGTGCCAGCAGCTCCTCTGCGGCCGCAAACATTCAGTACTTC
>TRBV3-1/TRBV3-2|TRBD1|19|TRBJ2-7|NA
CASSQIRDRGPNKPYEQYF
TGTGCCAGCAGCCAAATCCGGGACAGGGGGCCGAACAAACCGTACGAGCAGTACTTC
>TRBV11-2|TRBD2|16|TRBJ2-1|NA
CASSLVTGLAYNEQFF
TGTGCCAGCAGCTTAGTCACCGGACTAGCTTACAATGAGCAGTTCTTC
>TRBV4-2|TRBD1|18|TRBJ2-2|NA
CASSQDRDRGLNTGELFF
TGTGCCAGCAGCCAAGATAGGGACAGGGGGCTTAACACCGGGGAGCTGTTTTTT
>TRBV7-9|TRBD1|15|TRBJ1-1|NA
CASSLGTGGAIEAFF
TGTGCCAGCAGCTTAGGGACAGGGGGCGCGATTGAAGCTTTCTTT
>TRBV14|TRBD2|15|TRBJ2-1|NA
CASSPGTSGVNEQFF
TGTGCCAGCAGCCCGGGGACTAGCGGAGTGAATGAGCAGTTCTTC
>TRBV30|NA|12|TRBJ1-1|NA
CAWTGYNTEAFF
TGTGCCTGGACAGGGTACAACACTGAAGCTTTCTTT
>TRBV19|NA|15|TRBJ1-5|once
CASSKKGVGNQPQHF
TGTGCCAGTAGTAAAAAGGGGGTCGGCAATCAGCCCCAGCATTTT
>TRBV4-3|TRBD1|16|TRBJ1-2|NA
CASSRATGGSNYGYTF
TGCGCCAGCAGCCGAGCTACAGGGGGTTCTAACTATGGCTACACCTTC
>TRBV29-1|TRBD1|16|TRBJ2-1|NA
CSVEGGRGPRNNEQFF
TGCAGCGTTGAGGGGGGCAGGGGGCCTAGGAATAATGAGCAGTTCTTC
>TRBV7-8|TRBD1|18|TRBJ1-6|NA
CASSPGGDRGSYNSPLHF
TGTGCCAGCAGCCCCGGCGGGGACAGGGGCTCCTATAATTCACCCCTCCACTTT
>TRBV7-9|NA|14|TRBJ1-2|NA
CASSQGSGNYGYTF
TGTGCCTCCTCTCAGGGGTCAGGGAACTATGGCTACACCTTC
>TRBV7-2|NA|15|TRBJ2-1|NA
CASSLALATAFEQFF
TGTGCCAGCAGCTTAGCACTAGCCACGGCCTTTGAGCAGTTCTTC
>TRBV18|NA|14|TRBJ2-5|NA
CASSPPGEKETQYF
TGTGCCAGCTCACCACCGGGCGAGAAAGAGACCCAGTACTTC
>TRBV9|NA|13|TRBJ2-3|NA
CASSVSEEDTQYF
TGTGCCAGCAGCGTATCGGAGGAGGATACGCAGTATTTT
>TRBV29-1|NA|12|TRBJ2-1|NA
CSVGLGQNTQFF
TGCAGCGTTGGACTCGGACAAAACACGCAGTTCTTC
>TRBV3-1/TRBV3-2|TRBD1|13|TRBJ1-2|NA
CASSQRTGDGYTF
TGTGCCAGCAGCCAGAGGACAGGGGATGGCTACACCTTC
>TRBV25-1|TRBD2|14|TRBJ2-1|NA
CASLSGGLYNEQFF
TGTGCCAGCCTTAGCGGGGGGCTCTACAATGAGCAGTTCTTC
>TRBV19|NA|15|TRBJ2-3|many
CASSYGGVDTDTQYF
TGTGCCAGTTCATACGGCGGGGTGGATACAGATACGCAGTATTTT
>TRBV29-1|NA|13|TRBJ1-1|NA
CSATTGIPTEAFF
TGCAGCGCAACCACAGGGATCCCCACTGAAGCTTTCTTT
>TRBV11-3|TRBD1|15|TRBJ2-5|NA
CASSPGTVDKETQYF
TGTGCCAGCAGCCCGGGGACAGTCGACAAAGAGACCCAGTACTTC
>TRBV29-1|TRBD1|14|TRBJ2-1|NA
CSVEGQGARNEQFF
TGCAGCGTTGAAGGACAGGGGGCGCGGAATGAGCAGTTCTTC
>TRBV28|NA|15|TRBJ1-6|once
CASSLGSSYNSPLHF
TGTGCCAGCAGTTTGGGGAGCTCCTATAATTCACCCCTCCACTTT
>TRBV15|NA|13|TRBJ2-1|NA
CATSRDIYNEQFF
TGTGCCACCAGTAGGGACATTTACAATGAGCAGTTCTTC
>TRBV5-8|TRBD1|16|TRBJ1-6|NA
CASSSRDRGYNSPLHF
TGTGCCAGCAGCTCCCGGGACAGGGGATATAATTCACCCCTCCACTTT
>TRBV2|NA|13|TRBJ1-6|NA
CASSGQSNSPLHF
TGTGCCAGCAGTGGGCAGTCGAATTCACCCCTCCACTTT
>TRBV4-1|NA|15|TRBJ2-6|NA
CASREGILGANVLTF
TGCGCCAGCAGGGAGGGAATTCTGGGGGCCAACGTCCTGACTTTC
>TRBV9|NA|15|TRBJ1-4|NA
CASSVGGATNEKLFF
TGTGCCAGCAGCGTAGGGGGAGCAACTAATGAAAAACTGTTTTTT
>TRBV5-1|NA|15|TRBJ2-2|NA
CASSLELVSGGELFF
TGCGCCAGCAGCTTGGAATTGGTTAGCGGCGGGGAGCTGTTTTTT
>TRBV20-1|NA|11|TRBJ2-5|NA
CSARLEETQYF
TGCAGTGCTAGACTGGAGGAGACCCAGTACTTC
>TRBV7-2|TRBD2|17|TRBJ2-7|NA
CASSSPSSGRLSYEQYF
TGTGCCAGCAGCTCGCCTTCTAGCGGGAGGCTTTCCTACGAGCAGTACTTC
>TRBV7-2|NA|13|TRBJ1-1|NA
CASSLAGGNSPIF
TGTGCCAGCAGCTTAGCGGGAGGGAACTCACCTATCTTT
>TRBV19|NA|19|TRBJ1-1|NA
CASSMEGFRPGGMNTEAFF
TGTGCCAGTAGTATGGAAGGTTTTCGCCCAGGTGGTATGAACACTGAAGCTTTCTTT
>TRBV19|TRBD1|13|TRBJ1-5|NA
CASSRDSDQPQHF
TGTGCCAGTAGTAGGGACAGCGATCAGCCCCAGCATTTT
>TRBV5-1|TRBD2|15|TRBJ2-1|NA
CASSLTSGSYNEQFF
TGCGCCAGCAGCTTGACTAGCGGCTCCTACAATGAGCAGTTCTTC